The present entry profiles one T cell receptor beta chain with its context. The data were obtained in a study of T cell responses to AZD1222 COVID-19 vaccine. V dropped 5 bases and J dropped 4; count of bases not matched to a gene: 6. The CDR3 covers 15 residues. Per the germline V gene, CDR1 is SNHLY and CDR2 is FYNNEI. Repertoires were generated with immunoSEQ multiplex PCR, while TCRdb's copy carries only in-frame clones and drops some. The table lists some 180,000 clones, roughly 90% of them singletons, with 1.7% in the top ten. This clonotype was obtained from an adult who received the AZD1222 COVID-19 vaccine. The sequenced sample was peripheral blood, obtained 28 days after the second AZD1222 dose. The chain links TRBV2 to TRBJ1-2, with 11 bases matching TRBD1. CDR3 residues: CASSPRTGGGYGYTF. The CDR3 bases are TGTGCCAGCAGTCCCCGGACAGGGGGCGGCTATGGCTACACCTTC.